This T cell receptor beta chain was captured in a study of technical replicates of blood from several donors. Only in-frame clones appear in the TCRdb table, and some are missing; sequencing was by immunoSEQ multiplex PCR. The data hold about 98,000 clones, with 90% to 97% observed a single time. The germline CDR1 and CDR2 sequences are SGHNT and YYREEE (reference sequence). The germline V and J ends were trimmed by 0 bases and 0 bases, with 7 bases remaining between them. The CDR3 has 15 residues. Input material: T cells isolated from PBMCs. The chain combines TRBV5-4 with TRBJ1-3; D is unresolved. The sequence came from a human donor in good health. This chain's CDR3 is CASSLGSGSGNTIYF. In DNA, the CDR3 is TGTGCCAGCAGCTTGGGGTCAGGCTCTGGAAACACCATATATTTT.